This passage covers 16 T cell receptor beta chains from one sample sequenced in a study of OX40 agonist ivuxolimab in advanced cancers. Receptor amplification or capture employed the immunoSEQ multiplex PCR assay. TCRdb mirrors the immuneACCESS table, restricted to in-frame sequences. Some clones are absent from its copies; in checked studies, under half trace to an unresolved V gene, and the reason for the others is unknown. This sample comprises approximately 47,000 clones, approximately 86% of them detected only once. 1.9% of the sample rests with the top ten. The sequencing here drew on CD4+ or CD8+ T cells sorted from blood, taken in a trial of the OX40 agonist ivuxolimab. The source of these receptors is an adult with an advanced solid tumor such as melanoma, head and neck, liver or kidney cancer.

The genes are TRBV7-8 and TRBJ1-3, with D perhaps TRBD1 (5 bases). V shed 2 bases and J shed 0 bases, with 11 bases lying between them. CDR1 is SGHVS, CDR2 FQNEAQ, per germline. The CDR3 is made up of 16 amino acids. The chain's CDR3 is CASSLSAGSSGNTIYF. In DNA form, the CDR3 reads TGTGCCAGCAGCTTATCCGCAGGGAGCTCTGGAAACACCATATATTTT.

This clone was detected only a few times. The rearrangement joins TRBV29-1 to TRBJ2-5; TRBD1 might be the D (6 bases). The germline V gene encodes CDR1 SQVTM and CDR2 ANQGSEA. Trimming took off 7 bases at V and 6 bases at J, with 18 bases between the two ends. The CDR3 sequence is 13 residues long. The CDR3 is CSALGDRRQTQYF. The CDR3 nucleotides are TGCAGCGCCCTCGGAGACAGGAGGCAGACCCAGTACTTC.

The genes are TRBV11-2 and TRBJ1-2; D is undetermined. CDR3 length: 15 amino acids. CDR1 is SGHAT, CDR2 FQNNGV, per germline. Trimming cost V 5 bases and J 2 bases, with 15 bases left between them. CDR3 sequence: CASSIAGSPNYGYTF. As DNA, the CDR3 is TGTGCCAGCAGCATTGCCGGGTCCCCCAACTATGGCTACACCTTC.

V usage is TRBV19 and J usage is TRBJ2-7; no clear D gene. The CDR3 consists of 11 residues. Germline CDR1 LNHDA, CDR2 SQIVND (reference sequence). The ends were cut back, 4 bases at V and 7 bases at J, with 8 bases in the middle. The CDR3 DNA reads as TGTGCCAGTAGTACCGGACGGGAGCAGTACTTC. Translating gives CASSTGREQYF.

The chain uses TRBV5-6 and TRBJ2-4; TRBD2 aligns across 11 bases. CDR1 and CDR2 (germline): SGHDT, YYEEEE. The V and J ends lost 4 bases and 6 bases, in that order; junction bases with no gene match: 18. The length of the CDR3 is 19 residues. DNA for the CDR3: TGTGCCAGCAGCGAAGCTCCCGGGACTAGCGGCAGAGGAGGAAACATTCAGTACTTC. Protein: CASSEAPGTSGRGGNIQYF.

The rearrangement joins TRBV12-5 to TRBJ2-5, with D hard to call. With 1 base removed from V and 1 base from J, the gap between germline ends came to 4 bases. The germline V gene encodes CDR1 LGHNT and CDR2 FRNRAP. The CDR3 runs 13 residues. The CDR3 sequence: CASGLDLQETQYF. CDR3 sequence (DNA): TGTGCTAGTGGTTTGGACCTCCAAGAGACCCAGTACTTC.

This sequence joins TRBV7-2 and TRBJ2-7; the match to TRBD2 covers 8 bases. The V gene's germline CDR1 is SGHTA and CDR2 FQGNSA. The CDR3 consists of 16 residues. V gave up 0 bases and J gave up 0 bases; unmatched junction bases: 4. The CDR3: CASSLAASGPSYEQYF. CDR3 coding DNA: TGTGCCAGCAGCTTAGCGGCTAGCGGGCCCTCCTACGAGCAGTACTTC.

The J gene is TRBJ2-3, the V gene TRBV9; TRBD2 matches 7 bases. Germline CDR1 SGDLS, CDR2 YYNGEE. V lost 2 bases to trimming and J lost 2 bases; unmatched junction nucleotides: 5. CDR3 length equals 15 residues. The CDR3 loop reads CASSVSGITTDTQYF. CDR3 coding DNA: TGTGCCAGCAGCGTCAGCGGGATTACCACAGATACGCAGTATTTT.

This chain uses TRBV4-1 with TRBJ2-6; D is undetermined. The CDR3 extends over 18 amino acids. The germline gives CDR1 MGHRA, CDR2 YSYEKL. Trimming stripped 1 base from V and 2 bases from J, with 15 bases between. The CDR3 DNA reads as TGCGCCAGCAGCCAAGGAATAAGGATAACGACTGGGGCCAACGTCCTGACTTTC. It is translated as CASSQGIRITTGANVLTF.

This CDR3 reads CASSNRNYGYTF. In nucleotides, the CDR3 is TGTGCCAGTAGTAACAGGAACTATGGCTACACCTTC. The chain links TRBV19 to TRBJ1-2; D is possibly TRBD1 (5 bases). V was trimmed by 4 bases and J by 2 bases, leaving 5 bases between them. CDR3 length equals 12 residues. Germline assignment: CDR1 LNHDA and CDR2 SQIVND (reference sequence).

This clone was seen only once. The J gene is TRBJ1-2, the V gene TRBV5-1; D is undetermined. CDR3 size: 14 residues. The V end was cut by 0 bases, the J end by 5 bases, with 11 bases between. The germline CDR1 and CDR2 sequences are SGHRS and YFSETQ. The CDR3 DNA sequence: TGCGCCAGCAGCTTGGACAGTGAACTTTATGGCTACACCTTC. Translating gives CASSLDSELYGYTF. The complete variable domain, with remaining parts taken from reference TRBV5-1 and TRBJ1-2, reads KAGVTQTPRYLIKTRGQQVTLSCSPISGHRSVSWYQQTPGQGLQFLFEYFSETQRNKGNFPGRFSGRQFSNSRSEMNVSTLELGDSALYLCASSLDSELYGYTFGSGTRLTVV.

The rearrangement joins TRBV7-2 to TRBJ2-3; D is unclear. CDR3 length: 14 amino acids. Germline V gives CDR1 SGHTA, CDR2 FQGNSA. Trimming shortened V by 1 base and J by 3 bases, and 8 bases separated the two germline ends. In DNA, the CDR3 is TGTGCCAGCAGCTTAGAAATGGGGACAGATACGCAGTATTTT. Translated, it gives CASSLEMGTDTQYF.

The genes are TRBV7-7 and TRBJ2-7; 9 bases align to TRBD1. The J segment lost 3 bases and the V segment lost 5 bases, leaving 8 bases of the junction unmatched. Germline V lookup: CDR1 SSHAT, CDR2 FNYEAQ (reference sequence). CDR3 size: 15 residues. CDR3 region: CASSAGTGNYYEQYF. CDR3 nucleotides: TGTGCCAGCAGCGCGGGGACAGGGAATTACTACGAGCAGTACTTC.

The rearrangement links TRBV11-2 to TRBJ2-7; no reliable D call. The CDR3 length is 14 residues. The germline V and J ends were trimmed by 2 bases and 0 bases, with 8 bases remaining between them. Germline V gives CDR1 SGHAT, CDR2 FQNNGV. CDR3 bases: TGTGCCAGCAGCTTAACTTGGACCTCCTACGAGCAGTACTTC. Encoded protein: CASSLTWTSYEQYF.

This clone appeared once. This chain links TRBV18 with TRBJ2-7; TRBD2 matches 8 bases. The junction had 7 bases not matched to a gene; V was cut back by 3 bases and J by 3 bases. Germline V gene sequence: CDR1 KGHSH, CDR2 LQKENI. The CDR3 covers 15 residues. The DNA of the CDR3 is TGTGCCAGCTCACCGATAGAAGCGGGAGACTACGAGCAGTACTTC. It translates to CASSPIEAGDYEQYF.

As for this clone: Relative to the germline gene, one junction end is altered; a read error may explain this. The gene calls are TRBV29-1 and TRBJ2-3; D is undetermined. Germline CDR1 is SQVTM and CDR2 is ANQGSEA. The CDR3 is made up of 12 amino acids. CDR3 residues: CSAEEITDTQYF. The CDR3, as DNA: TGCAGCGCTGAAGAAATCACAGATACGCAGTATTTT.